This T cell receptor beta chain appears in the sequencing data of a study of blood T cell repertoires in COVID-19. V lost 6 bases and J 0 bases, leaving 9 bases between the germline ends. The V gene's germline CDR1 is WSHSY and CDR2 SAAADI. The length of the CDR3 is 14 residues. This clone was counted a few times. Clones were read by immunoSEQ multiplex PCR, and TCRdb kept only the in-frame ones, dropping some. The sample has about 160,000 clones; roughly nine tenths are singletons. The TCR sequence derives from a woman aged 65 to 85 with acute or convalescent COVID-19. Sequenced sample: peripheral blood. The chain combines TRBV10-2 with TRBJ1-5, with D unresolved. CDR3 in amino acids: CASRGSDSNQPQHF. The CDR3 coding sequence is TGCGCCAGCAGGGGCTCGGATAGCAATCAGCCCCAGCATTTT.